These 20 T cell receptor beta chains came from one sample sequenced in a study of cytomegalovirus exposure and HLA in healthy donors. It was with 60 Vbeta and 13 Jbeta primers that the PCR ran. Clones were sequenced by immunoSEQ multiplex PCR, and TCRdb holds only the in-frame ones, with some missing. The sample has approximately 110,000 clones, roughly 73% seen once. Specimen: PBMCs. Receptor source: a man aged 60-69 years in good health and CMV-seropositive.

The chain recombines TRBV7-2 with TRBJ1-6, with D perhaps TRBD1 (6 bases). CDR1 is SGHTA and CDR2 is FQGNSA in the germline V gene. The CDR3 consists of 15 residues. The V gene lost 1 base and the J gene lost 10 bases, with 14 bases spanning the gap. In DNA form, the CDR3 reads TGTGCCAGCAGCTTAGTTCTGGGGGCGTCGTCACCCCTCCACTTT. This sequence encodes CASSLVLGASSPLHF.

This chain links TRBV6-1 with TRBJ1-1; weak D call: TRBD1 (5 bases). The CDR3 extends over 14 amino acids. The ends were cut back, 4 bases at V and 4 bases at J, with 13 bases in the middle. Germline V CDR1 and CDR2: MNHNS, SASEGT. CDR3 sequence: CASSVSRVSTEAFF. The CDR3 DNA is TGTGCCAGCAGTGTAAGCAGGGTGAGCACTGAAGCTTTCTTT.

The chain uses TRBV4-2 and TRBJ2-3; maybe TRBD2 (5 bases). Germline V gene data show CDR1 as LGHNA and CDR2 as YNFKEQ. The CDR3 consists of 12 residues. V lost 4 bases and J 6 bases, leaving 8 bases between the germline ends. The CDR3 DNA is TGTGCCAGCAGCCGACGAGGGGATACGCAGTATTTT. Amino acid sequence: CASSRRGDTQYF.

This clone has more than one count but fewer than ten. The chain joins TRBV10-3 to TRBJ2-2, with a possible D match to TRBD1 (5 bases). Looked up from germline, CDR1 is ENHRY and CDR2 is SYGVKD. The V and J ends lost 4 bases and 5 bases respectively, with 17 bases between them. There are 16 residues in the CDR3. CDR3 residues: CAISVVQGGSTGELFF. DNA of the CDR3: TGTGCCATCAGTGTAGTCCAGGGTGGTAGTACCGGGGAGCTGTTTTTT.

This clone has a single count. The CDR3: CASSFGLETYEQYF. The CDR3 DNA sequence: TGTGCCAGCAGTTTCGGACTCGAAACCTACGAGCAGTACTTC. The rearrangement uses TRBV27 and TRBJ2-7, with a possible D match to TRBD2 (5 bases). The CDR3 has 14 residues. Deletions cut 3 bases from V and 2 bases from J, with 11 bases between. CDR1 MNHEY and CDR2 SMNVEV come from the germline V gene (reference sequence).

This chain links TRBV10-2 with TRBJ1-1; TRBD1 is a possible D gene (5 bases). Germline V gene sequence: CDR1 WSHSY, CDR2 SAAADI. The CDR3 sequence is 14 residues long. The ends were cut back, 4 bases at V and 2 bases at J, with 11 bases in the middle. For the CDR3, the DNA is TGCGCCAGCAGTGCAACAGGAGATAACACTGAAGCTTTCTTT. Its protein is CASSATGDNTEAFF.

In its sample, this clone was seen many times. CDR3 coding DNA: TGCGCCAGCAGCTTGGCCGGGACTTCTTCCTACGAGCAGTACTTC. This codes for CASSLAGTSSYEQYF. The chain has TRBV5-1 and TRBJ2-7; D perhaps matches TRBD2 (6 bases). CDR3 size: 15 residues. Germline V lookup: CDR1 SGHRS, CDR2 YFSETQ. Trimming stripped 0 bases from V and 1 base from J, with 11 bases between.

The V and J genes are TRBV30 and TRBJ1-5; tentatively, D is TRBD1 (6 bases). V was clipped by 1 base and J by 5 bases, with 9 bases between them. This CDR3 has 13 residues. CDR1 is GTSNPN, CDR2 SVGIG, per germline (reference sequence). The CDR3 protein is CAWSGQADQPQHF. DNA for the CDR3: TGTGCCTGGAGTGGACAGGCCGATCAGCCCCAGCATTTT. Using reference TRBV30 and TRBJ1-5 for the parts outside the CDR3, the full variable domain is SQTIHQWPATLVQPVGSPLSLECTVEGTSNPNLYWYRQAAGRGLQLLFYSVGIGQISSEVPQNLSASRPQDRQFILSSKKLLLSDSGFYLCAWSGQADQPQHFGDGTRLSIL.

The V call is TRBV9, the J call TRBJ2-5; TRBD2 agrees at 10 bases. Unmatched junction bases numbered 6, after V lost 0 bases and J lost 1 base. CDR3 length: 17 amino acids. Looked up from germline, CDR1 is SGDLS and CDR2 is YYNGEE. The CDR3 region is CASSVGSSGGRQETQYF. CDR3 DNA sequence: TGTGCCAGCAGCGTAGGTTCTAGCGGGGGCCGCCAAGAGACCCAGTACTTC.

This clone has just a few counts. J is TRBJ1-1 and V is TRBV7-8; weak D call: TRBD1 (5 bases). Germline V CDR1 and CDR2: SGHVS, FQNEAQ. V was cut by 3 bases and J by 0 bases, with 11 bases left in between. CDR3 length: 15 amino acids. The CDR3 reads CASSFGGTMNTEAFF. CDR3 coding DNA: TGTGCCAGCAGCTTCGGGGGGACCATGAACACTGAAGCTTTCTTT.

This clone has only one observation. This sequence joins TRBV28 and TRBJ2-7; TRBD1 matches 8 bases. In germline, CDR1 is MDHEN, CDR2 SYDVKM. This CDR3 has 15 residues. V lost 5 bases, J lost 0 bases, and 6 bases stayed unmatched. The CDR3 loop reads CASSDPGQDSYEQYF. In nucleotides, the CDR3 is TGTGCCAGCAGTGACCCGGGACAGGACTCCTACGAGCAGTACTTC. Using reference TRBV28 and TRBJ2-7 for the parts outside the CDR3, the full variable domain is DVKVTQSSRYLVKRTGEKVFLECVQDMDHENMFWYRQDPGLGLRLIYFSYDVKMKEKGDIPEGYSVSREKKERFSLILESASTNQTSMYLCASSDPGQDSYEQYFGPGTRLTVT.

V usage is TRBV2 and J usage is TRBJ1-4; no firm D call. Trimming cost V 9 bases and J 0 bases, with 11 bases left between them. Germline V lookup: CDR1 SNHLY, CDR2 FYNNEI. The CDR3 loop spans 14 amino acids. The CDR3 protein is CARSSSATNEKLFF. The CDR3 DNA is TGTGCCAGATCAAGCAGCGCAACTAATGAAAAACTGTTTTTT.

The gene calls are TRBV27 and TRBJ1-3; 7 bases are a match to TRBD1. Germline lookup yields CDR1 MNHEY and CDR2 SMNVEV (reference sequence). The CDR3 has 15 residues. The V gene end was trimmed by 5 bases and the J gene end by 4 bases; junction bases not matched to a gene: 8. CDR3 in DNA: TGTGCCAGCAGTAAATACAGGGGTTCAGGAAACACCATATATTTT. As protein: CASSKYRGSGNTIYF.

The chain couples TRBV5-1 to TRBJ2-7; TRBD1 agrees at 11 bases. The germline gives CDR1 SGHRS, CDR2 YFSETQ. The CDR3 spans 16 residues. Trimming removed 2 bases from V and 6 bases from J; junction bases left unmatched: 10. The CDR3 is CASSFGQGALLPEQYF. As DNA, the CDR3 is TGCGCCAGCAGCTTTGGACAGGGGGCCCTACTCCCCGAGCAGTACTTC.

This clone was counted a few times. The chain recombines TRBV11-3 with TRBJ2-1, with D maybe TRBD1 (6 bases). The CDR3 sequence is 14 residues long. The germline V gene encodes CDR1 SGHNT and CDR2 YENEEA. Trimming took 5 bases from V and 0 from J, leaving 8 bases between them. The CDR3 DNA reads as TGTGCCAGCAGCCCAGGGGACTCCTACAATGAGCAGTTCTTC. This translates into CASSPGDSYNEQFF.

With respect to this clone: The junction shows a germline mismatch at one end, possibly a read error. The V and J genes are TRBV29-1 and TRBJ1-1, with 8 bases lining up with TRBD1. The germline V gene has CDR1 SQVTM and CDR2 ANQGSEA. This CDR3 is built from 12 residues. The CDR3 DNA follows: TGCAGCGTCGAAGGACAGGGTATAGGGGCTTTCTTT. Residues: CSVEGQGIGAFF.

This chain links TRBV6-5 with TRBJ1-3; maybe TRBD1 (5 bases). V dropped 11 bases and J dropped 0 bases, with 17 bases sitting between them. Germline CDR1 is MNHEY and CDR2 is SVGAGI. This CDR3 is built from 15 residues. Written as DNA, the CDR3 is TGTGCCGTACGGACGGGGGTGAGCTCTGGAAACACCATATATTTT. This translates into CAVRTGVSSGNTIYF.

J is TRBJ2-3 and V is TRBV28; 10 bases map to TRBD2. The CDR3 is 16 amino acids. The V gene's germline CDR1 is MDHEN and CDR2 SYDVKM. The trim removed 2 bases at V and 1 base at J, leaving 3 bases unmatched. The CDR3 nucleotides are TGTGCCAGCAGTTTAATAGCGGGGGGCCGCACAGATACGCAGTATTTT. Amino acid sequence: CASSLIAGGRTDTQYF. Complete variable domain (other parts from reference TRBV28 and TRBJ2-3): DVKVTQSSRYLVKRTGEKVFLECVQDMDHENMFWYRQDPGLGLRLIYFSYDVKMKEKGDIPEGYSVSREKKERFSLILESASTNQTSMYLCASSLIAGGRTDTQYFGPGTRLTVL.

V gene TRBV4-2 combines with J gene TRBJ2-5; D is perhaps TRBD2 (6 bases). The germline V and J ends were trimmed by 4 bases and 5 bases, with 17 bases remaining between them. The CDR3 spans 15 residues. Germline assignment: CDR1 LGHNA and CDR2 YNFKEQ. Here the CDR3 reads CASSRWDSPQETQYF. The CDR3 DNA sequence: TGTGCCAGCAGCCGGTGGGACTCACCGCAGGAGACCCAGTACTTC.

This sequence joins TRBV19 and TRBJ1-4; tentatively, D is TRBD1 (6 bases). CDR1 and CDR2 from the germline V gene are LNHDA and SQIVND (reference sequence). The CDR3 spans 15 residues. V was cut by 9 bases and J by 7 bases, with 21 bases left in between. The CDR3 DNA is TGTGCCAGCTTAGAGAGCGCACAGGGTCGTGAAAAACTGTTTTTT. It codes for CASLESAQGREKLFF.